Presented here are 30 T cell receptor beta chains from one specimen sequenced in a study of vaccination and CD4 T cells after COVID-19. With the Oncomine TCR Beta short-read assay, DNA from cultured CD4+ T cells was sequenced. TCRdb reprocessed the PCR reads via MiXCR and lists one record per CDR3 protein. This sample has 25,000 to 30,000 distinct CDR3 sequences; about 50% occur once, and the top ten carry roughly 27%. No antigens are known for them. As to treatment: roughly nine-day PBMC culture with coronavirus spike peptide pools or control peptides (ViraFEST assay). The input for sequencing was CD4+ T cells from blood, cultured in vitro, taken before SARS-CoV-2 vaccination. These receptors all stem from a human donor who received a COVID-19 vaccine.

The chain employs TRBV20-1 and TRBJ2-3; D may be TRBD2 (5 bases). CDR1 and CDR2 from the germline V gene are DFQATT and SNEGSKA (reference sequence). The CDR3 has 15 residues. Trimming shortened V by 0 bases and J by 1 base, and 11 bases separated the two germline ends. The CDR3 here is CSARDSLAGTDTQYF. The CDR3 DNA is TGCAGTGCTAGAGATAGCCTAGCCGGCACAGATACGCAGTATTTT.

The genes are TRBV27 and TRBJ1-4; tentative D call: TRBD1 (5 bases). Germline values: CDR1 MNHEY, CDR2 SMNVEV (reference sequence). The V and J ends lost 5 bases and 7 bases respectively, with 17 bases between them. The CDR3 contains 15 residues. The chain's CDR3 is CASSPLGALSEKLFF. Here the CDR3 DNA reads TGTGCCAGCAGTCCCCTTGGGGCCCTGAGTGAAAAACTGTTTTTT.

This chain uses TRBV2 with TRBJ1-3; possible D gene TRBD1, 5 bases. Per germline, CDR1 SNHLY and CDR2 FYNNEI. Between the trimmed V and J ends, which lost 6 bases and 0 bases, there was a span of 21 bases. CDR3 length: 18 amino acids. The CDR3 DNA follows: TGTGCCAGCAGCAACCCGCCCGGGGCCCCTAGCTCTGGAAACACCATATATTTT. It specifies CASSNPPGAPSSGNTIYF.

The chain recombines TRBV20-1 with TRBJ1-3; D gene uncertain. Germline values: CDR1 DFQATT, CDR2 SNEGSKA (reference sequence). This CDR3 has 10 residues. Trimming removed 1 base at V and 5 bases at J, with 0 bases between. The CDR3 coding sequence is TGCAGTGCTAGAGGAAACACCATATATTTT. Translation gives CSARGNTIYF.

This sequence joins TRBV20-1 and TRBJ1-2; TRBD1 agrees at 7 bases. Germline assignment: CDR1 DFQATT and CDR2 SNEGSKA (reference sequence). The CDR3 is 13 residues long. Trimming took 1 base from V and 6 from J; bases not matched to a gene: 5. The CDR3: CSARADRENGYTF. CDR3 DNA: TGCAGTGCTAGAGCAGACAGGGAAAATGGCTACACCTTC.

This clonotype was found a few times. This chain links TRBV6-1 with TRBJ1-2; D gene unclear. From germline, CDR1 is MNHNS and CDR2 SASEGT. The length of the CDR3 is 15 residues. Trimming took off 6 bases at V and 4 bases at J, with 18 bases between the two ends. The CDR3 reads CASSFGRLGRYGYTF. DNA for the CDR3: TGTGCCAGCAGCTTTGGCAGGTTAGGACGCTATGGCTACACCTTC.

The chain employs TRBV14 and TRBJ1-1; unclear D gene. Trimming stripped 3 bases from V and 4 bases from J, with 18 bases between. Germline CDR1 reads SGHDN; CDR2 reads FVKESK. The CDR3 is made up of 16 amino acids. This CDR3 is CASSHSSRWEGTEAFF. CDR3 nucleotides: TGTGCCAGCAGCCATAGTAGTAGATGGGAGGGCACTGAAGCTTTCTTT.

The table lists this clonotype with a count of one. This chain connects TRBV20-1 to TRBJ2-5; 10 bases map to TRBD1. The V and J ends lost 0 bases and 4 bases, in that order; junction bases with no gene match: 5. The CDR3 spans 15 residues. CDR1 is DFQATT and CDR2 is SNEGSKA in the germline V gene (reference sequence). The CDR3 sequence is CSARDIRDRGETQYF. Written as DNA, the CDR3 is TGCAGTGCTAGAGATATCCGGGACAGGGGAGAGACCCAGTACTTC.

The CDR3 sequence is CASIEGGGRDQPQHF. CDR3 DNA: TGTGCCAGCATCGAGGGGGGGGGGAGAGATCAGCCCCAGCATTTT. The chain couples TRBV6-1 to TRBJ1-5; D possibly corresponds to TRBD1 (6 bases). Trimming removed 7 bases at V and 5 bases at J, with 18 bases between. Germline CDR1 MNHNS, CDR2 SASEGT. The CDR3 runs to 15 residues.

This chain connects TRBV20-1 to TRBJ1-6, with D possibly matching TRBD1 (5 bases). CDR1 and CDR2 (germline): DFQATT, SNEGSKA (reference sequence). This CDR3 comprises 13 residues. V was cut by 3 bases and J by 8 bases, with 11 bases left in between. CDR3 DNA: TGCAGTGCTAGTGGGCAAGGGGATTCACCCCTCCACTTT. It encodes CSASGQGDSPLHF.

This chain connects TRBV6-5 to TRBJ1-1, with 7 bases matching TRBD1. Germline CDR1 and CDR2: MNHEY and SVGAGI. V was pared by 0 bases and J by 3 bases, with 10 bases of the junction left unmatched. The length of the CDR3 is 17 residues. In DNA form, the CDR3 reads TGTGCCAGCAGTTACTCGATGGGGCAGGGGGTCCACACTGAAGCTTTCTTT. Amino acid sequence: CASSYSMGQGVHTEAFF.

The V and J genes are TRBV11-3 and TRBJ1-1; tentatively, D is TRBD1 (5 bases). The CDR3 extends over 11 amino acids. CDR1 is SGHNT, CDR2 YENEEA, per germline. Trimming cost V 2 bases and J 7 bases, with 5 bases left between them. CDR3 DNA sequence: TGTGCCAGCAGCTTACAGGGTGAAGCTTTCTTT. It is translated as CASSLQGEAFF.

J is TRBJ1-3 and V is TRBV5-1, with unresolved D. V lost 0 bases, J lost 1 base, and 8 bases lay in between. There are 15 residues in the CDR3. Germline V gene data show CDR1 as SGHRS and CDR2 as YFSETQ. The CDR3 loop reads CASSLVTPSGNTIYF. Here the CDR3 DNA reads TGCGCCAGCAGCTTGGTGACCCCTTCTGGAAACACCATATATTTT. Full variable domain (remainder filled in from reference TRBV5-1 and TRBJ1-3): KAGVTQTPRYLIKTRGQQVTLSCSPISGHRSVSWYQQTPGQGLQFLFEYFSETQRNKGNFPGRFSGRQFSNSRSEMNVSTLELGDSALYLCASSLVTPSGNTIYFGEGSWLTVV.

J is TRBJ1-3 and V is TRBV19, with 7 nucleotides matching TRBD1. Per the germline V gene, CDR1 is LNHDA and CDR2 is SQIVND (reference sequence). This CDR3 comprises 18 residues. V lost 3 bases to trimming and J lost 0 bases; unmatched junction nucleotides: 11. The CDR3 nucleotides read TGTGCCAGTAGTATCCTAGATCCGGGACAGAACTCTGGAAACACCATATATTTT. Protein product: CASSILDPGQNSGNTIYF.

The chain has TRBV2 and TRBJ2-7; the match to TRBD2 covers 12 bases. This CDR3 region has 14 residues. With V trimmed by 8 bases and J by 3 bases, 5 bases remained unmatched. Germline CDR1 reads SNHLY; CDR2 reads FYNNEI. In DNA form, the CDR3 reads TGTGCCAGCTCTAGCGGGGGGGCCGTCTACGAGCAGTACTTC. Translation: CASSSGGAVYEQYF.

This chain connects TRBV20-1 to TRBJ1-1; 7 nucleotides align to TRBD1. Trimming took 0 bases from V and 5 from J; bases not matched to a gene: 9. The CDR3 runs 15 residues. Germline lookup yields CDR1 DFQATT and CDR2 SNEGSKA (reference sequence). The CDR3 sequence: CSARDRAQGSTEAFF. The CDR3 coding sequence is TGCAGTGCTAGAGATCGCGCACAGGGGTCGACTGAAGCTTTCTTT.

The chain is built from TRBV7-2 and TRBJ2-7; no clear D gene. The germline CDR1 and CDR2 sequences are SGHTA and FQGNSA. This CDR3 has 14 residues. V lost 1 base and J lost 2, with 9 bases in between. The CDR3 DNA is TGTGCCAGCAGCTTAGGTGTCTGGCCCTACGAGCAGTACTTC. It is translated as CASSLGVWPYEQYF.

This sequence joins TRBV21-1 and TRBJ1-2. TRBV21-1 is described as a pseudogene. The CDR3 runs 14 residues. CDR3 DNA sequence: TGTGCCAGCAGCAACCTGACTGGAGCTAGGAGCTACACCTTC. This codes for CASSNLTGARSYTF.

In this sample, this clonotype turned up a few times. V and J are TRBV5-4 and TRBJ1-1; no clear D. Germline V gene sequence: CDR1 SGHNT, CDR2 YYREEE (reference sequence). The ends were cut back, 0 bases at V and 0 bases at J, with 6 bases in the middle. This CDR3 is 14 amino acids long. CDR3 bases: TGTGCCAGCAGCTTGGGGATTATGAACACTGAAGCTTTCTTT. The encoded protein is CASSLGIMNTEAFF.

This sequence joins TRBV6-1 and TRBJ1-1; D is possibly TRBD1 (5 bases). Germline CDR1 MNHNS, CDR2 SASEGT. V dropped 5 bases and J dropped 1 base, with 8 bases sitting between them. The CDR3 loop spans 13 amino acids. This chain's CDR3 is CASSRRANTEAFF. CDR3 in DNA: TGTGCCAGCAGTCGCAGGGCGAACACTGAAGCTTTCTTT.

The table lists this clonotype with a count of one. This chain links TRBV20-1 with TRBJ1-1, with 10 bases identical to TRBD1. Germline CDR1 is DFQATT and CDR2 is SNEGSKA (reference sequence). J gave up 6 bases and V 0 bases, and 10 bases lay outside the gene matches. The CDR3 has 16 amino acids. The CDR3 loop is CSARDPRGTGDAEAFF. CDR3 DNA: TGCAGTGCTAGAGATCCCAGAGGGACAGGGGACGCTGAAGCTTTCTTT.

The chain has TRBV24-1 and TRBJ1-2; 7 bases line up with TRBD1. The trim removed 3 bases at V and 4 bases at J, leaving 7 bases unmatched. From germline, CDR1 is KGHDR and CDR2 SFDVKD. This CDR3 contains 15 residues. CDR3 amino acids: CATSDPTGDFYGYTF. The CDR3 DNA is TGTGCCACCAGTGATCCAACAGGGGATTTCTATGGCTACACCTTC.

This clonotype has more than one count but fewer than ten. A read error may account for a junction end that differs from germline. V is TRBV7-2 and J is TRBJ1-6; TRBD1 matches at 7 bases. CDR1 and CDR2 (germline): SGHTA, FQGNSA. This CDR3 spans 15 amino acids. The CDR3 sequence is CASRLEQGYNSPLHF. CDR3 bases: TGTGCCAGCAGGTTAGAACAGGGGTATAATTCACCCCTCCACTTT.

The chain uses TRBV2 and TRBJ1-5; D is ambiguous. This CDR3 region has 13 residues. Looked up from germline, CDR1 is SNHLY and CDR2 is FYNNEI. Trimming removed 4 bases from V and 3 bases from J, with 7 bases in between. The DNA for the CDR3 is TGTGCCAGCAGTGGTGGGTTCAATCAGCCCCAGCATTTT. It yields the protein CASSGGFNQPQHF.

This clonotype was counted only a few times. The CDR3 coding sequence is TGTGCCAGCAGGGCACGAGTGACTGAAGCTTTCTTT. This encodes CASRARVTEAFF. The chain carries TRBV6-1 and TRBJ1-1, with D uncertain. The germline V gene has CDR1 MNHNS and CDR2 SASEGT. Trimming shortened V by 6 bases and J by 5 bases, and 10 bases separated the two germline ends. The CDR3 has 12 amino acids.

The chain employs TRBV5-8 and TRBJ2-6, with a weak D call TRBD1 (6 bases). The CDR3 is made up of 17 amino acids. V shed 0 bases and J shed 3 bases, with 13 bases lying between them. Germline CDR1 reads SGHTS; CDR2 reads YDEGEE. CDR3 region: CASSLVQGLYGANVLTF. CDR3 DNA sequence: TGTGCCAGCAGCTTGGTCCAGGGGCTGTATGGGGCCAACGTCCTGACTTTC.

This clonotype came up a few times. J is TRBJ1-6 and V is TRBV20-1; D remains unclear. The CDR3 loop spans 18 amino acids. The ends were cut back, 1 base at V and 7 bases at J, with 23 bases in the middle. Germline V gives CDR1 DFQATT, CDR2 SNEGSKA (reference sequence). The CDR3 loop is CSARVNGPLGGSNSPLHF. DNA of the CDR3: TGCAGTGCTAGAGTGAACGGCCCACTCGGCGGATCAAATTCACCCCTCCACTTT.

CDR3 region: CSALQGGRNQPQHF. CDR3 in DNA: TGCAGTGCTCTCCAGGGGGGGAGAAATCAGCCCCAGCATTTT. The J gene is TRBJ1-5, the V gene TRBV20-1; 7 nucleotides match TRBD1. CDR1 and CDR2 (germline): DFQATT, SNEGSKA (reference sequence). V lost 5 bases to trimming and J lost 4 bases; unmatched junction nucleotides: 8. The length of the CDR3 is 14 residues.

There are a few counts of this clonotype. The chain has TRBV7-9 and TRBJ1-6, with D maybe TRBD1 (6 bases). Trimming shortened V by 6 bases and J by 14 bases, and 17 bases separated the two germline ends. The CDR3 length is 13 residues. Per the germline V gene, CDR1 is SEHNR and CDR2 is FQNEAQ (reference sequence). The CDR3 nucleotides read TGTGCCAGCAGGCTTACAGGGCTAGGAACCCTCCACTTT. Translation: CASRLTGLGTLHF.

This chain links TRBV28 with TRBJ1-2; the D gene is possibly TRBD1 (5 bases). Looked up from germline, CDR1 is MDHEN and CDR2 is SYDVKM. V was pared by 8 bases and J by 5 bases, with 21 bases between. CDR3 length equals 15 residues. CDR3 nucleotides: TGTGCCAGCGAAATCTCGGGGCAGGGAAGTTATGGCTACACCTTC. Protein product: CASEISGQGSYGYTF.